One sample yielded the 13 T cell receptor beta chains listed below, sequenced in a study of T cells expressing NK-cell markers. TCRdb re-called the 5' RACE reads and shows each CDR3 protein once, DNA omitted. The table gives about 390,000 distinct CDR3 sequences; the top ten clones make up approximately 12% of it. Specimen: blood T cells: a sorted CD56 or NKG2C T cell subset, CD4+ or CD8+ T cells, or bulk PBMC T cells (not recorded which). The receptors derive from a woman aged 50 to 60 in good health.

The rearrangement joins TRBV12-3 or TRBV12-4 to TRBJ1-3. The CDR3 covers 14 residues. The CDR3 here is CASSLGQSGNTIYF.

V is TRBV7-8 and J is TRBJ2-1; TCRdb designates TRBD1, a call that cannot be tested without DNA. The CDR3 runs to 17 residues. Per the germline V gene, CDR1 is SGHVS and CDR2 is FQNEAQ. This CDR3 is CASSLWGGARAYNEQFF.

V usage is TRBV13 and J usage is TRBJ1-2; the D gene TCRdb calls, TRBD1, cannot be checked with no DNA. This CDR3 region has 16 residues. Looked up from germline, CDR1 is PRHDT and CDR2 is FYEKMQ (reference sequence). This chain's CDR3 is CASSSWGDLRDLGYTF.

The chain combines TRBV24-1 with TRBJ1-1. The CDR3 contains 13 residues. Looked up from germline, CDR1 is KGHDR and CDR2 is SFDVKD. CDR3 in amino acids: CATRKGTYTEAFF.

The rearrangement uses TRBV29-1 and TRBJ2-7. The germline CDR1 and CDR2 sequences are SQVTM and ANQGSEA. This CDR3 is 11 amino acids long. The CDR3 spells CSVSDSYEQYF.

The genes are TRBV6-5 and TRBJ1-1. The germline CDR1 and CDR2 sequences are MNHEY and SVGAGI. The CDR3 contains 15 residues. The CDR3 reads CASRGTRYGNTEAFF.

The chain is built from TRBV7-9 and TRBJ2-3. Germline lookup yields CDR1 SEHNR and CDR2 FQNEAQ (reference sequence). This CDR3 has 12 residues. The CDR3 reads CASTSSWDTQYF.

J is TRBJ2-2 and V is TRBV12-3 or TRBV12-4; the D call from TCRdb, TRBD2, cannot be confirmed without DNA. This CDR3 contains 15 residues. The CDR3 is CASSPIAGAGGELFF.

The CDR3 protein is CAISESGQGYEQYF. The rearrangement links TRBV10-3 to TRBJ2-7; with no DNA, the TCRdb D assignment of TRBD1 cannot be verified. CDR1 and CDR2 from the germline V gene are ENHRY and SYGVKD. This CDR3 is 14 amino acids long.

The chain is built from TRBV6-5 and TRBJ1-2. The CDR3 runs 16 residues. The germline CDR1 and CDR2 sequences are MNHEY and SVGAGI. This CDR3 is CASSYEAGRLSAGYTF.

The V gene is TRBV20-1, the J gene TRBJ2-7; the TRBD1 assignment by TCRdb is unverifiable without DNA. Germline V lookup: CDR1 DFQATT, CDR2 SNEGSKA (reference sequence). This CDR3 is 13 amino acids long. CDR3 sequence reads: CSAPAPSGYEQYF.

V is TRBV10-3 and J is TRBJ2-1; TCRdb proposes TRBD2, but this gene call is untestable without DNA. This CDR3 comprises 13 residues. The germline V gene has CDR1 ENHRY and CDR2 SYGVKD. Here the CDR3 reads CAIGAGDHNEQFF.

The CDR3 sequence: CSASAGTDNSPLHF. This sequence joins TRBV20-1 and TRBJ1-6; the D call from TCRdb, TRBD1, cannot be confirmed without DNA. This CDR3 is built from 14 residues. Germline CDR1 reads DFQATT; CDR2 reads SNEGSKA (reference sequence).